This T cell receptor beta chain was recovered during a study of PD-1 blockade in classical Hodgkin lymphoma. This clone was counted a few times. Assay: immunoSEQ multiplex PCR; the TCRdb copy retains only in-frame clones and omits some. This table has tens of thousands of clones, 80% to 90% appearing once. Exposure to brentuximab vedotin varied, and each patient had relapsed following autologous stem cell transplantation. This CDR3 spans 16 amino acids. From germline, CDR1 is SGHDN and CDR2 FVKESK. Trimming cost V 5 bases and J 7 bases; bases outside gene matches: 10. The gene calls are TRBV14 and TRBJ2-3; 12 nucleotides line up with TRBD1. The origin of this receptor is a human donor with classical Hodgkin lymphoma. This sample comprised peripheral blood mononuclear cells (PBMCs), obtained before the second cycle of nivolumab. CDR3 DNA sequence: TGTGCCAGCAGCTCAACCGGGACAGGGGGCGCTTATACGCAGTATTTT. Residues: CASSSTGTGGAYTQYF.